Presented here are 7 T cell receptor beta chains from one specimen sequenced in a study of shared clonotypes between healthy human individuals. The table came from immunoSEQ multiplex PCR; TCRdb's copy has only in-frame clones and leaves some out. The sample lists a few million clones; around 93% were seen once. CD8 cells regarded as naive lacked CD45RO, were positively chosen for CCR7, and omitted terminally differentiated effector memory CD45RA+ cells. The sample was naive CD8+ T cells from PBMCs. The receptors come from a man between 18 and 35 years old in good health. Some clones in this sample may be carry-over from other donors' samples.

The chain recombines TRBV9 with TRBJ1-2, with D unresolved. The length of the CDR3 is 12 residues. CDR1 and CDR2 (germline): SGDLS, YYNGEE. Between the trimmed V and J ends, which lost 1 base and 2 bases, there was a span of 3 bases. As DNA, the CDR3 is TGTGCCAGCAGCGTATGGAACTATGGCTACACCTTC. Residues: CASSVWNYGYTF.

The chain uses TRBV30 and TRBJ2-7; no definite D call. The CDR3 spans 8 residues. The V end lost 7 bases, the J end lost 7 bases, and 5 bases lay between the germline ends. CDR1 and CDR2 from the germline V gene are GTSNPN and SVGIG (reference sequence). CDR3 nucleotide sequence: TGTGCCTCCGGAGAGCAGTACTTC. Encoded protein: CASGEQYF. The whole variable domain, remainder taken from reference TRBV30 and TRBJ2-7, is SQTIHQWPATLVQPVGSPLSLECTVEGTSNPNLYWYRQAAGRGLQLLFYSVGIGQISSEVPQNLSASRPQDRQFILSSKKLLLSDSGFYLCASGEQYFGPGTRLTVT.

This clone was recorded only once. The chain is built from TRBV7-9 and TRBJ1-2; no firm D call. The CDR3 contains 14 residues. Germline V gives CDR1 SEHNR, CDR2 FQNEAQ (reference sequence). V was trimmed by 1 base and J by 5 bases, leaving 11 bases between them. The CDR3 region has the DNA TGTGCCAGCAGCTTAGGATTAGATATTTATGGCTACACCTTC. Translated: CASSLGLDIYGYTF.

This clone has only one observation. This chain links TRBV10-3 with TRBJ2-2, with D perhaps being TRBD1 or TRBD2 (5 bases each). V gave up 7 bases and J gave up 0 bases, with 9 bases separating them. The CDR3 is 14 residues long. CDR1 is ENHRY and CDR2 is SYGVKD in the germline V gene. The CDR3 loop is CAITRGANTGELFF. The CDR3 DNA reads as TGTGCCATCACCCGGGGCGCGAACACCGGGGAGCTGTTTTTT.

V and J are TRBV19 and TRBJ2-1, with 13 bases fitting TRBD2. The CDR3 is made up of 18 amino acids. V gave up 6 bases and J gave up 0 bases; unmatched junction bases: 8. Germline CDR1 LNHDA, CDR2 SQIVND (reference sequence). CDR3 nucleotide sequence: TGTGCCAGTAGGCGACTAGCGGGAGGACTTGACTCCTACAATGAGCAGTTCTTC. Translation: CASRRLAGGLDSYNEQFF.

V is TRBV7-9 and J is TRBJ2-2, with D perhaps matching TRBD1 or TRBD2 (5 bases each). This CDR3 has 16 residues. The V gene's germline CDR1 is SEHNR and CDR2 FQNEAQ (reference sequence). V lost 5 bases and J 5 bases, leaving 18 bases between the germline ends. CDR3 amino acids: CASSPQGESLTGELFF. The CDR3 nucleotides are TGTGCCAGCAGCCCCCAAGGGGAGTCCTTAACCGGGGAGCTGTTTTTT.

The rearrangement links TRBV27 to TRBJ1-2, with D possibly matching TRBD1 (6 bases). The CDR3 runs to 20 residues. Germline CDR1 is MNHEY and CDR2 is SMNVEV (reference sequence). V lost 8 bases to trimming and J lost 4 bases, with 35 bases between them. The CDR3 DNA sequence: TGTGCCAGCTATTCGAGGGGGGGAGGGCGAAAGGCAGCATCTTTCTATGGCTACACCTTC. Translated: CASYSRGGGRKAASFYGYTF.